A selection of T cell receptor beta chains follows, all from one sample in a study of PD-L1 blockade in urothelial cancer. The repertoire was sequenced with immunoSEQ multiplex PCR; TCRdb's copy has only in-frame clones and lacks some. The data hold tens of thousands of clones, with over 80% observed a single time. The sequencing here drew on PBMCs, taken around atezolizumab (anti-PD-L1) treatment. The receptors shown here come from a man aged 45 to 65 with urothelial cancer. Both conserved end residues are part of each CDR3. Fields, in order: J gene, D gene, V gene, clone size, CDR3 DNA, CDR3 protein. The D gene is left open where the match is weak. Clone size appears in some rows only: once, few, many, or a class for an expanded clone.

j_call: TRBJ2-7
d_call: TRBD1
v_call: TRBV29-1
clone_size: NA
cdr3_nt: TGCAGCGTACACCACTGGACAGGGACCCTCGAGCAGTACTTC
cdr3_aa: CSVHHWTGTLEQYF

j_call: TRBJ2-1
d_call: NA
v_call: TRBV11-2
clone_size: NA
cdr3_nt: TGTGCCAGCAGCCGACTGATGGCGAGCCAGTTCTTC
cdr3_aa: CASSRLMASQFF

j_call: TRBJ2-5
d_call: NA
v_call: TRBV6-5
clone_size: once
cdr3_nt: TGTGCCAGCAGTCCCAGATTGACAGCCTTTACCCAGTACTTC
cdr3_aa: CASSPRLTAFTQYF

j_call: TRBJ2-7
d_call: NA
v_call: TRBV5-6
clone_size: NA
cdr3_nt: TGTGCCAGCAGCGTAGGACAGTTCTCCTACGAGCAGTACTTC
cdr3_aa: CASSVGQFSYEQYF

j_call: TRBJ1-2
d_call: TRBD1
v_call: TRBV6-5
clone_size: NA
cdr3_nt: TGTGCCAGCAGCCCGAGGGGGCTCGGCTATGGCTACACCTTC
cdr3_aa: CASSPRGLGYGYTF

j_call: TRBJ2-2
d_call: NA
v_call: TRBV6-5
clone_size: NA
cdr3_nt: TGTGCCAGCAGTCCGGGAACCGGGGAGCTGTTTTTT
cdr3_aa: CASSPGTGELFF

j_call: TRBJ2-7
d_call: TRBD2
v_call: TRBV27
clone_size: NA
cdr3_nt: TGTGCCAGCAGTTTTAAGCGGGAGAGGTACGAGCAGTACTTC
cdr3_aa: CASSFKRERYEQYF

j_call: TRBJ2-5
d_call: NA
v_call: TRBV7-9
clone_size: few
cdr3_nt: TGTGCCAGCCTCAAGGGTCACAGGGAATTGGGCCAAGAGACCCAGTACTTC
cdr3_aa: CASLKGHRELGQETQYF

j_call: TRBJ2-2
d_call: NA
v_call: TRBV27
clone_size: NA
cdr3_nt: TGTGCCAGCCAAGACAACGCGAACACCGGGGAGCTGTTTTTT
cdr3_aa: CASQDNANTGELFF

j_call: TRBJ2-1
d_call: NA
v_call: TRBV6-4
clone_size: NA
cdr3_nt: TGTGCCAGCAGTCGAACGGGGAGTGAGCAGTTCTTC
cdr3_aa: CASSRTGSEQFF

j_call: TRBJ1-2
d_call: NA
v_call: TRBV28
clone_size: NA
cdr3_nt: TGTGCCAGCAGTTCAAACTATGGCTACACCTTC
cdr3_aa: CASSSNYGYTF

j_call: TRBJ2-1
d_call: TRBD2
v_call: TRBV7-9
clone_size: NA
cdr3_nt: TGTGCCAGCAGCTTCGGACTAGGGTTAATCGATGAGCAGTTCTTC
cdr3_aa: CASSFGLGLIDEQFF

j_call: TRBJ2-3
d_call: TRBD2
v_call: TRBV11-2
clone_size: NA
cdr3_nt: TGTGCCAGCAGCCTGTCGGCGGGAGGGGTGCATACGCAGTATTTT
cdr3_aa: CASSLSAGGVHTQYF

j_call: TRBJ1-6
d_call: TRBD1
v_call: TRBV5-1
clone_size: NA
cdr3_nt: TGCGCCAGCAGGCCGACAGGGGGCGTTTATTCACCCCTCCACTTT
cdr3_aa: CASRPTGGVYSPLHF

j_call: TRBJ1-1
d_call: NA
v_call: TRBV5-4
clone_size: few
cdr3_nt: TGTGCCAGCAGCCCCACGGCGGGGGGCATTTCTGAAGCTTTCTTT
cdr3_aa: CASSPTAGGISEAFF

j_call: TRBJ2-2
d_call: TRBD2
v_call: TRBV5-6
clone_size: NA
cdr3_nt: TGTGCCAGCAGCTTGATCGGGGGGGCGAACACCGGGGAGCTGTTTTTT
cdr3_aa: CASSLIGGANTGELFF

j_call: TRBJ2-3
d_call: TRBD2
v_call: TRBV5-6
clone_size: NA
cdr3_nt: TGTGCCAGCAGCTCCACCCGACTAGCGGTTCACACAGATACGCAGTATTTT
cdr3_aa: CASSSTRLAVHTDTQYF

j_call: TRBJ2-1
d_call: TRBD2
v_call: TRBV19
clone_size: NA
cdr3_nt: TGTGCCAGTAGAGCCAGCGGGAGGGACGATGAGCAGTTCTTC
cdr3_aa: CASRASGRDDEQFF

j_call: TRBJ2-4
d_call: NA
v_call: TRBV29-1
clone_size: NA
cdr3_nt: TGCAGCGTTGAAGCACGGGGTAGGGACATTCAGTACTTC
cdr3_aa: CSVEARGRDIQYF

j_call: TRBJ2-7
d_call: NA
v_call: TRBV6-1
clone_size: NA
cdr3_nt: TGTGCCAGCAGTGACAGGGGAATAGTCTATGAGCAGTACTTC
cdr3_aa: CASSDRGIVYEQYF

j_call: TRBJ1-5
d_call: NA
v_call: TRBV5-4
clone_size: few
cdr3_nt: TGTGCCAGCAGCTTAGGGGGTAGCAATCAGCCCCAGCATTTT
cdr3_aa: CASSLGGSNQPQHF

j_call: TRBJ1-5
d_call: TRBD1
v_call: TRBV29-1
clone_size: NA
cdr3_nt: TGCAGCGTTGAAACAGGGGGCAATCAGCCCCAGCATTTT
cdr3_aa: CSVETGGNQPQHF

j_call: TRBJ2-5
d_call: TRBD2
v_call: TRBV7-9
clone_size: NA
cdr3_nt: TGTGCCAGCAGCCTAATAGCGGGAGTGGACCTACACCAGTACTTC
cdr3_aa: CASSLIAGVDLHQYF

j_call: TRBJ1-4
d_call: NA
v_call: TRBV6-5
clone_size: NA
cdr3_nt: TGTGCCAGCAGTTGGGGCAGGGAAGGGGAAAAACTGTTTTTT
cdr3_aa: CASSWGREGEKLFF

j_call: TRBJ1-2
d_call: TRBD1
v_call: TRBV7-2
clone_size: NA
cdr3_nt: TGTGCCAGCAGCTTAGGGCAACGACAGGGCAGCTATGGCTACACCTTC
cdr3_aa: CASSLGQRQGSYGYTF

j_call: TRBJ1-2
d_call: TRBD1
v_call: TRBV27
clone_size: NA
cdr3_nt: TGTGCCAGCGTGAGGGCAGGGGGTCTTGGAGGCTACACCTTC
cdr3_aa: CASVRAGGLGGYTF

j_call: TRBJ2-7
d_call: TRBD2
v_call: TRBV14
clone_size: NA
cdr3_nt: TGTGCCAGCAGCTCCAGACTGCTAGCGGGAGACGAGCAGTACTTC
cdr3_aa: CASSSRLLAGDEQYF

j_call: TRBJ2-7
d_call: NA
v_call: TRBV27
clone_size: NA
cdr3_nt: TGTGCCAGCAGTTCACAGGTACTCTCCTACGAGCAGTACTTC
cdr3_aa: CASSSQVLSYEQYF

j_call: TRBJ1-5
d_call: NA
v_call: TRBV6-1
clone_size: NA
cdr3_nt: TGTGCCAGCAGTGAAAGAGAGAATCAGCCCCAGCATTTT
cdr3_aa: CASSERENQPQHF

j_call: TRBJ2-3
d_call: TRBD2
v_call: TRBV6-4
clone_size: NA
cdr3_nt: TGTGCCAGCAGTCTCGGGGGAGGGGGCACAGATACGCAGTATTTT
cdr3_aa: CASSLGGGGTDTQYF

j_call: TRBJ2-1
d_call: TRBD2
v_call: TRBV10-2
clone_size: NA
cdr3_nt: TGCGCCACCCAAGCGGGGGGGCGGTTGAATGAGCAGTTCTTC
cdr3_aa: CATQAGGRLNEQFF

j_call: TRBJ1-3
d_call: NA
v_call: TRBV30
clone_size: NA
cdr3_nt: TGTGCCTGGACGGGGGTGGATGGAAACACCATATATTTT
cdr3_aa: CAWTGVDGNTIYF

j_call: TRBJ2-7
d_call: TRBD2
v_call: TRBV7-2
clone_size: NA
cdr3_nt: TGTGCCAGCAGCTCTTCCCGGGACCTGGGAGCGGGGCTCGAGCAGTACTTC
cdr3_aa: CASSSSRDLGAGLEQYF

j_call: TRBJ2-7
d_call: TRBD1
v_call: TRBV2
clone_size: NA
cdr3_nt: TGTGCCAGCAGTGGGACAGGGGACTACGAGCAGTACTTC
cdr3_aa: CASSGTGDYEQYF

j_call: TRBJ2-5
d_call: NA
v_call: TRBV7-9
clone_size: NA
cdr3_nt: TGTGCCAGCAGCTTAGTTCAGGGAAGAGAGACCCAGTACTTC
cdr3_aa: CASSLVQGRETQYF

j_call: TRBJ1-1
d_call: NA
v_call: TRBV6-6
clone_size: NA
cdr3_nt: TGTGCCAGCAGTTACTCCCCGGGGAAGAACACTGAAGCTTTCTTT
cdr3_aa: CASSYSPGKNTEAFF

j_call: TRBJ2-7
d_call: NA
v_call: TRBV6-1
clone_size: NA
cdr3_nt: TGTGCCAGCAACCAGGCGGGACAGCTCTACGGGCAGTACTTC
cdr3_aa: CASNQAGQLYGQYF

j_call: TRBJ2-4
d_call: TRBD2
v_call: TRBV6-5
clone_size: NA
cdr3_nt: TGTGCCAGCACCCGGACTAGCGGGGGGAAGTACATTCAGTACTTC
cdr3_aa: CASTRTSGGKYIQYF

j_call: TRBJ2-7
d_call: NA
v_call: TRBV19
clone_size: NA
cdr3_nt: TGTGCCAGTAGTATAGGACATCTCTCCTACGAGCAGTACTTC
cdr3_aa: CASSIGHLSYEQYF

j_call: TRBJ2-3
d_call: TRBD2
v_call: TRBV5-8
clone_size: NA
cdr3_nt: TGTGCCAGCAGGCTCCGGGACTACCTGACCTGGGCAGATACGCAGTATTTT
cdr3_aa: CASRLRDYLTWADTQYF

j_call: TRBJ2-1
d_call: TRBD2
v_call: TRBV25-1
clone_size: NA
cdr3_nt: TGTGCCAGCAGTGACCCCATTAGCGGGAGTTCAAATGAGCAGTTCTTC
cdr3_aa: CASSDPISGSSNEQFF

j_call: TRBJ2-5
d_call: NA
v_call: TRBV20-1
clone_size: NA
cdr3_nt: TGCAGTGCTAGTCAGAAAGAGACCCAGTACTTC
cdr3_aa: CSASQKETQYF

j_call: TRBJ1-2
d_call: NA
v_call: TRBV27
clone_size: NA
cdr3_nt: TGTGCCAGCAGTTTAGGGAGGGCGAACTATGGCTACACCTTC
cdr3_aa: CASSLGRANYGYTF

j_call: TRBJ2-1
d_call: NA
v_call: TRBV11-1
clone_size: NA
cdr3_nt: TGTGCCAGCAGCTTAGGGACAGTAAATGAGCAGTTCTTC
cdr3_aa: CASSLGTVNEQFF

j_call: TRBJ2-7
d_call: TRBD1
v_call: TRBV7-2
clone_size: NA
cdr3_nt: TGTGCCAGCAGCCGGGACAGGTTGAAGTTGGAGCAGTACTTC
cdr3_aa: CASSRDRLKLEQYF

j_call: TRBJ1-6
d_call: TRBD1
v_call: TRBV19
clone_size: NA
cdr3_nt: TGTGCCAGTAGTTCCGGGACAGGGGGTAACCTTAATTCACCCCTCCACTTT
cdr3_aa: CASSSGTGGNLNSPLHF

j_call: TRBJ2-3
d_call: TRBD2
v_call: TRBV19
clone_size: NA
cdr3_nt: TGTGCCAGTAGTCTGCCGGGACTACCCACAGATACGCAGTATTTT
cdr3_aa: CASSLPGLPTDTQYF

j_call: TRBJ2-5
d_call: TRBD1
v_call: TRBV19
clone_size: NA
cdr3_nt: TGTGCCAGTAGTAGCTGGACAGGGGGCGATTGGGGGCAAGAGACCCAGTACTTC
cdr3_aa: CASSSWTGGDWGQETQYF

j_call: TRBJ1-2
d_call: NA
v_call: TRBV6-5
clone_size: NA
cdr3_nt: TGTGCCAGCAGTTACTCGACCGCAGGAAGAAGTGGCTACACCTTC
cdr3_aa: CASSYSTAGRSGYTF

j_call: TRBJ2-7
d_call: NA
v_call: TRBV18
clone_size: NA
cdr3_nt: TGTGCCAGCTCACCGGAGTCGGGACATGGAGCCTACGAGCAGTACTTC
cdr3_aa: CASSPESGHGAYEQYF

j_call: TRBJ2-1
d_call: TRBD2
v_call: TRBV12-5
clone_size: few
cdr3_nt: TGTGCTAGTGGTTTGGCCCCACTCTCCTTACTAGCGGGCTCCTACAATGAGCAGTTCTTC
cdr3_aa: CASGLAPLSLLAGSYNEQFF

j_call: TRBJ2-4
d_call: NA
v_call: TRBV5-6
clone_size: NA
cdr3_nt: TGTGCCAGCAGCTTAGGAAGAGCGAGAGGCCAAATCAAAAACATTCAGTACTTC
cdr3_aa: CASSLGRARGQIKNIQYF